This T cell receptor (beta chain) was retrieved from a study of blood T cell repertoires in COVID-19. At the level of the study: Acute-phase and convalescent COVID-19 samples originated in the United States, Italy and Spain. PBMCs, B-cell-depleted T cells, or T cells were the source of the cDNA or gDNA that made up the material.

The CDR3 totals 15 residues. The V gene's germline CDR1 is MGHRA and CDR2 YSYEKL. Trimming took 2 bases from V and 8 from J; bases not matched to a gene: 4. Original methodology: By means of reference gene primer amplification, nucleated cell counts were estimated. This table comes from immunoSEQ multiplex PCR, and its TCRdb copy is limited to in-frame clones, with some not included. D and trimming were read from the DNA, whereas the V and J calls and clone size are those reported in that table. There are tens of thousands of clones in the sample; 80% to 90% occur only once, and 4.5% to 5% lies in the top ten.

This sequence originates from a woman between 65 and 79 years old with active COVID-19. The J gene is TRBJ1-4, the V gene TRBV4-1; the match to TRBD1 covers 11 bases. Sequencing was carried out using peripheral blood. DNA for the CDR3: TGCGCCAGCAGCCAAATAGGGACAGGGGGAGAAAAACTGTTTTTT. Translating it yields CASSQIGTGGEKLFF.